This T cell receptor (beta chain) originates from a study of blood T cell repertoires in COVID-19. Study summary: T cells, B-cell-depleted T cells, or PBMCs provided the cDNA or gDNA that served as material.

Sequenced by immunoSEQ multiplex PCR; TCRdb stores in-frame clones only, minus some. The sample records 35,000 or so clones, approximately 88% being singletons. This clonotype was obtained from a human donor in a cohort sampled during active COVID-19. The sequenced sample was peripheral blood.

This CDR3 is CASSSSILTPYTF. CDR3 nucleotides: TGTGCCAGCAGCTCTAGTATTCTAACACCTTACACCTTC. V is TRBV7-2 and J is TRBJ1-2; D unclear. CDR1 SGHTA and CDR2 FQGNSA come from the germline V gene. V shed 4 bases and J shed 11 bases, with 17 bases lying between them. The CDR3 is 13 residues long.